Each of the 2 T cell receptor beta chains below was sequenced from the same sample in a study of T-cell reconstitution after alpha-beta-depleted transplantation in children. Construction of the TCRbeta library involved unique molecular identifiers. TCRdb reprocessed the PCR reads with MiXCR, giving one entry per CDR3 protein. The table has 500,000 to 600,000 distinct CDR3 sequences, 15% to 20% seen once. This sample comprised PBMCs from the stem cell graft donor, obtained from the stem cell graft. These receptors all stem from a human donor who donated a stem cell graft to a child with acute lymphoblastic leukemia.

The chain employs TRBV7-9 and TRBJ1-2; 9 nucleotides line up with TRBD1. CDR1 and CDR2 from the germline V gene are SEHNR and FQNEAQ (reference sequence). The CDR3 contains 14 residues. The junction had 8 bases not matched to a gene; V was cut back by 5 bases and J by 7 bases. The CDR3 here is CASSTVQGATGYTF. CDR3 in DNA: TGTGCCAGCAGCACAGTACAGGGGGCGACTGGCTACACCTTC.

This clonotype was seen a handful of times. The rearrangement links TRBV20-1 to TRBJ2-1, with a weak D call TRBD1 (5 bases). The V and J ends lost 3 bases and 0 bases respectively, with 9 bases between them. Germline assignment: CDR1 DFQATT and CDR2 SNEGSKA (reference sequence). CDR3 length: 14 residues. CDR3 DNA sequence: TGCAGTGCTAGGGGGCTACTCTCCTACAATGAGCAGTTCTTC. This encodes CSARGLLSYNEQFF.